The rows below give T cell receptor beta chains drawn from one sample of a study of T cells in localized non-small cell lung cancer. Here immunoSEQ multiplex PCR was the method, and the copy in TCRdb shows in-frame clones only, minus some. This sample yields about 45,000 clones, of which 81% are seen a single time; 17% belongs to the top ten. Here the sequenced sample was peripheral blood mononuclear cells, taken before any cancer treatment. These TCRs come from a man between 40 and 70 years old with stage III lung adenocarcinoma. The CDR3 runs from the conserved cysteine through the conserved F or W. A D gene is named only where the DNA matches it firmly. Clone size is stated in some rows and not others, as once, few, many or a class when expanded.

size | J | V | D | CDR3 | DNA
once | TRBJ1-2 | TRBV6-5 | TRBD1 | CASSLRTGRHYGYTF | TGTGCCAGCAGTCTACGGACAGGCAGACATTATGGCTACACCTTC
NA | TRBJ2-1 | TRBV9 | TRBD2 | CASRDPLRGGNNEQFF | TGTGCCAGCAGAGACCCTTTGCGGGGGGGCAACAATGAGCAGTTCTTC
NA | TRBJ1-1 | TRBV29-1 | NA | CSVGAGVDTEAFF | TGCAGCGTTGGGGCCGGGGTTGACACTGAAGCTTTCTTT
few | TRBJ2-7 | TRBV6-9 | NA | CASSYGVGGSYEQYF | TGTGCCAGCAGTTATGGGGTAGGGGGATCCTACGAGCAGTACTTC
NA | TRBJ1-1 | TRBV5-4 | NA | CASSFPLLEEAFF | TGTGCCAGCAGCTTCCCCCTGCTTGAGGAAGCTTTCTTT
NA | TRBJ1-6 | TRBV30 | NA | CAWNRDRSPLHF | TGTGCCTGGAACCGCGACCGCTCACCCCTCCACTTT
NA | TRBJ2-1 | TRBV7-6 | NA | CASSLGRGLYNEQFF | TGTGCCAGCAGCTTAGGACGGGGCCTGTACAATGAGCAGTTCTTC
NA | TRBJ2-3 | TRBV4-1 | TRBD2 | CASSQVDSGGFTDTQYF | TGCGCCAGCAGCCAAGTGGATAGCGGGGGGTTCACAGATACGCAGTATTTT
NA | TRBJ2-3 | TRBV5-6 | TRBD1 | CASSLASSDRATDTQYF | TGTGCCAGCAGCTTGGCCTCGTCGGACAGGGCGACAGATACGCAGTATTTT
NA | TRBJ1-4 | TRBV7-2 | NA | CASSLLGEKLFF | TGTGCCAGCAGCTTATTGGGTGAAAAACTGTTTTTT
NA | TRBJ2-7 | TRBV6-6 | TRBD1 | CASSSGTALSYEQYF | TGTGCCAGCAGTTCTGGGACAGCCTTATCCTACGAGCAGTACTTC
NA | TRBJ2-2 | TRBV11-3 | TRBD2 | CASSHYQGLAGDTGELFF | TGTGCCAGCAGCCATTACCAAGGACTAGCGGGGGACACCGGGGAGCTGTTTTTT
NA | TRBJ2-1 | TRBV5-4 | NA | CASSLVAGSSYNEQFF | TGTGCCAGCAGCTTGGTTGCGGGCAGCTCCTACAATGAGCAGTTCTTC
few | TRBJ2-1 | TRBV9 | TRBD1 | CASSVYRGSYNEQFF | TGTGCCAGCAGCGTCTACAGGGGCTCCTACAATGAGCAGTTCTTC
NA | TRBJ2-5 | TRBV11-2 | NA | CASSLVQQETQYF | TGTGCCAGCAGCTTGGTACAGCAAGAGACCCAGTACTTC
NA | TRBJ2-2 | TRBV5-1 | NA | CASSRNRDSGNTGELFF | TGCGCCAGCAGCCGCAACCGGGACTCGGGAAACACCGGGGAGCTGTTTTTT
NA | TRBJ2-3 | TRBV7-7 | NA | CASSLGVGRTDTQYF | TGTGCTAGCAGCTTAGGGGTAGGCCGCACAGATACGCAGTATTTT
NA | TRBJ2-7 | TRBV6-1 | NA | CASSEWLASEQYF | TGTGCCAGCAGTGAATGGCTAGCCTCCGAGCAGTACTTC
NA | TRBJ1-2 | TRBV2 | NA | CASSEADYGYTF | TGTGCCAGCAGTGAGGCAGACTATGGCTACACCTTC
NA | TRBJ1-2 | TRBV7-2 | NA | CASSLVGLAGGGGYTF | TGTGCCAGCAGCTTAGTTGGGTTGGCAGGCGGGGGCGGCTACACCTTC
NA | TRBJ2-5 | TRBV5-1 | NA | CASSLGPRGAETQYF | TGCGCCAGCAGCTTGGGCCCTAGGGGGGCAGAGACCCAGTACTTC
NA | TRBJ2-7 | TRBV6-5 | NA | CASGRGGGEQYF | TGTGCCAGCGGCCGAGGAGGAGGCGAGCAGTACTTC